The clone carrying this T cell receptor beta chain has a single count. The data derive from a study of cytotoxic CD8 clonotypes in ibrutinib-treated CLL. The protocol was immunoSEQ multiplex PCR, while the TCRdb copy is restricted to in-frame clones and leaves out a portion. The sample lists approximately 330,000 clones, about 80% occurring once. V was pared by 4 bases and J by 3 bases, with 13 bases between. This CDR3 is built from 13 residues. Germline CDR1 is SQVTM and CDR2 is ANQGSEA. Material: PBMCs, obtained before ibrutinib treatment. V and J are TRBV29-1 and TRBJ2-7; D perhaps matches TRBD2 (5 bases). This clonotype was obtained from a human donor with chronic lymphocytic leukemia. The CDR3 DNA is TGCAGCGTTGCATATCCGGACTTCTACGAGCAGTACTTC. Amino acids: CSVAYPDFYEQYF.